This TCR beta chain was recovered during a study of shared clonotypes between healthy human individuals. Libraries were prepared by immunoSEQ multiplex PCR; TCRdb keeps only in-frame clonotypes and omits some of them. The sample yields about 2 million clones, approximately 95% seen once. The CDR3 is 14 amino acids. J was trimmed by 6 bases and V by 4 bases; bases with no gene match: 4. CDR1 is MNHEY and CDR2 is SMNVEV in the germline V gene (reference sequence). Naivety among CD8 cells was defined by CD45RO negativity and positive CCR7 selection, thereby excluding terminally differentiated effector memory CD45RA+ cells.

Material: naive CD8+ T cells sorted from blood. The clonotype comes from a man aged 18 to 30 in good health. The chain carries TRBV27 and TRBJ1-5; 9 bases align to TRBD1. The CDR3 coding sequence is TGTGCCAGCAGTTCCCGGGACAGGGCTCAGCCCCAGCATTTT. Its translation: CASSSRDRAQPQHF.